This TCR beta chain was identified in a study of cytomegalovirus exposure and HLA in healthy donors. Study-wide results and limits: 164 TCR beta chains were listed as cytomegalovirus-associated.

This CDR3 contains 15 residues. V was shortened by 3 bases and J by 5 bases, with 13 bases between the two germline ends. In germline, CDR1 is SGHTA, CDR2 FQGNSA. In its sample, this clone was seen a few times. The antigen is not known. PCR primers comprised 60 Vbeta and 13 Jbeta primers. Some clones are missing from TCRdb's copy, which holds only in-frame ones; the method was immunoSEQ multiplex PCR. The sample lists about 110,000 clones; 12% to 15% were seen once. The clonotype originates from a female donor in good health and CMV-seronegative. The rearrangement links TRBV7-2 to TRBJ2-2, with D possibly TRBD2 on 5 matching bases. The sequenced material came from PBMCs. The CDR3 DNA sequence: TGTGCCAGCAGCTTGAGAGGGTTCGGAACCGGGGAGCTGTTTTTT. Protein: CASSLRGFGTGELFF.